This entry concerns a single TCR beta chain. The entry originates in a study of T cell changes during pregnancy in multiple sclerosis. CDR3 length equals 15 residues. CDR1 SNHLY and CDR2 FYNNEI come from the germline V gene. The V end lost 6 bases, the J end lost 6 bases, and 19 bases lay between the germline ends. The data were produced by immunoSEQ multiplex PCR, yet TCRdb's version contains in-frame clones alone and is incomplete. The repertoire holds roughly 39,000 clones, with just over 90% as singletons. This sample comprised CD4+ T cells from peripheral blood mononuclear cells, obtained in the first trimester of pregnancy. The origin of this receptor is a female donor in good health, enrolled as a control in a pregnancy study. The rearrangement links TRBV2 to TRBJ2-3, with D possibly TRBD1 on 5 matching bases. The CDR3 nucleotides read TGTGCCAGCAGAGCCTTCCAGGGTACGGTGGATACGCAGTATTTT. Translation gives CASRAFQGTVDTQYF.